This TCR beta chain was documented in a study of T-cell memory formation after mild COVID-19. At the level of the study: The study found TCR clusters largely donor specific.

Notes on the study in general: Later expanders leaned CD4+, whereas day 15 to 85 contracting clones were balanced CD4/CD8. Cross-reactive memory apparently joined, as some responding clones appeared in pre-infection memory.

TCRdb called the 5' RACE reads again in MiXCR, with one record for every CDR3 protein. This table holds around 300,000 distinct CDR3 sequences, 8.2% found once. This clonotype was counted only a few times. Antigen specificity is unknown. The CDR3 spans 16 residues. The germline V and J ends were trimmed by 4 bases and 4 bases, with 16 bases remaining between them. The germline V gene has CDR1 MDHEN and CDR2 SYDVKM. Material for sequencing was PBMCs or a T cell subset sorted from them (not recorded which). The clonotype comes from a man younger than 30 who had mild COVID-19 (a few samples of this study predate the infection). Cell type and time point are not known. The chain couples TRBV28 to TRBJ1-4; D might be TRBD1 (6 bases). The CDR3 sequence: CASSSPLRGRNEKLFF. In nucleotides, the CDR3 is TGTGCCAGCAGTTCGCCACTCAGGGGCCGTAATGAAAAACTGTTTTTT. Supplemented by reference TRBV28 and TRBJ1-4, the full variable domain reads DVKVTQSSRYLVKRTGEKVFLECVQDMDHENMFWYRQDPGLGLRLIYFSYDVKMKEKGDIPEGYSVSREKKERFSLILESASTNQTSMYLCASSSPLRGRNEKLFFGSGTQLSVL.